This T cell receptor (beta chain) was sequenced for a study of cytomegalovirus exposure and HLA in healthy donors. General study findings and limits: Most TCR sequences were seen very rarely across donors, but some public TCRs occurred in many. When analyzed later, the rates of TCR association showed variation by HLA locus, with DRB1 the most and HLA-C the fewest. Investigators reported around 150 TCR beta chains as tied to cytomegalovirus.

PCR primers comprised 60 Vbeta and 13 Jbeta primers. The protocol was immunoSEQ multiplex PCR, while the TCRdb copy is restricted to in-frame clones and leaves out a portion. The table includes fewer than 60,000 clones, roughly 72% detected once. A note on this clone: Its antigen is not identified.

V lost 0 bases to trimming and J lost 5 bases, with 5 bases between them. CDR3 length: 13 residues. CDR1 and CDR2 (germline): SGHTA, FQGNSA. This clonotype originated in a woman between 50 and 59 years old in good health and CMV-seropositive. The material sequenced was PBMCs. V usage is TRBV7-2 and J usage is TRBJ2-1; D might be TRBD2 (5 bases). The DNA for the CDR3 is TGTGCCAGCAGCTTAGCGCGGGACAATGAGCAGTTCTTC. Translation: CASSLARDNEQFF. The variable domain in full, completed from reference TRBV7-2 and TRBJ2-1, reads GAGVSQSPSNKVTEKGKDVELRCDPISGHTALYWYRQSLGQGLEFLIYFQGNSAPDKSGLPSDRFSAERTGGSVSTLTIQRTQQEDSAVYLCASSLARDNEQFFGPGTRLTVL.